Here is one TCR beta chain with its context. Its target is not known. These data come from a study of blood T cells in healthy people across ages. Regarding the study as a whole: Both naive CD4+ cell counts and diversity were greater in long-lived donors than in aged donors.

This CDR3 is built from 13 residues. Germline assignment: CDR1 SQVTM and CDR2 ANQGSEA. V gave up 3 bases and J gave up 9 bases, with 15 bases separating them. It was with a sample-barcoded 5' primer and a J-beta primer mix that a second PCR of roughly 7 to 12 cycles was run. A single record per CDR3 protein comes from TCRdb applying MiXCR to the 5' RACE reads. The repertoire has 1.8 million or so distinct CDR3 sequences, about 39% of them found once; the top ten carry 23%. The specimen was blood. This rearrangement joins TRBV29-1 to TRBJ2-1, with D possibly being TRBD2 (5 bases). This clonotype originated in a human donor in good health. CDR3 sequence: CSVEEQTGFEQFF. The CDR3 DNA follows: TGCAGCGTTGAGGAACAAACGGGATTTGAGCAGTTCTTC.